What follows are 2 T cell receptor beta chains derived from one specimen sequenced in a study of shared clonotypes between healthy human individuals. The protocol was immunoSEQ multiplex PCR, while the TCRdb copy is restricted to in-frame clones and leaves out a portion. The sample shows some 2.1 million clones, approximately 95% of them seen only once. Input material: naive CD4+ T cells sorted from blood. Sample subset: CD45RA+ positively selected. The receptors stem from a man younger than 35 in good health.

The chain carries TRBV27 and TRBJ2-2; D might be TRBD2 (6 bases). Trimming took off 4 bases at V and 9 bases at J, with 21 bases between the two ends. Germline V gene data show CDR1 as MNHEY and CDR2 as SMNVEV (reference sequence). The CDR3 has 16 amino acids. CDR3 nucleotide sequence: TGTGCCAGCAGTTCCTCCGGGACTGGATTTGCCCGGGAGCTGTTTTTT. The encoded protein is CASSSSGTGFARELFF.

The chain links TRBV30 to TRBJ2-1, with TRBD2 matching 11 bases. The CDR3 contains 14 residues. After removal of 5 bases from V and 9 bases from J, the junction contained 9 bases not matched to a gene. CDR1 is GTSNPN, CDR2 SVGIG, per germline (reference sequence). The CDR3 loop reads CAWVAGGPVGEQFF. Written as DNA, the CDR3 is TGTGCCTGGGTAGCGGGGGGGCCCGTGGGTGAGCAGTTCTTC.